The 29 T cell receptor beta chains below all came from one sample that was sequenced in a study of T cells in Graves' hyperthyroidism and ophthalmopathy. TCR beta CDR3 regions were amplified from RNA. Primed by the HTBI set, a first-round RT-PCR was run on the TCR CDR3. TCRdb itself ran the multiplex PCR reads through MiXCR, one entry per CDR3 protein. The table includes 500,000 to 600,000 distinct CDR3 sequences, around 50% detected once. Sequencing was performed on peripheral blood or thyroid tissue (not recorded which). These receptors all come from an adult woman with Graves' disease, either hyperthyroidism or ophthalmopathy (not recorded which).

This chain connects TRBV2 to TRBJ1-5; possibly TRBD1 for D (5 bases). V was shortened by 5 bases and J by 3 bases, with 14 bases between the two germline ends. The CDR3 extends over 15 amino acids. Germline V gene lookup returns CDR1 SNHLY and CDR2 FYNNEI. The DNA of the CDR3 is TGTGCCAGCAGTCTTAAGAGGGGCACCAATCAGCCCCAGCATTTT. Amino acids: CASSLKRGTNQPQHF.

This clonotype was picked up a small number of times. This rearrangement joins TRBV7-6 to TRBJ1-1; TRBD1 agrees at 8 bases. Germline CDR1 is SGHVS and CDR2 is FNYEAQ. J gave up 3 bases and V 5 bases, and 5 bases lay outside the gene matches. The CDR3 contains 14 residues. For the CDR3, the DNA is TGTGCCAGCAGCGTCAGGGGGCGGGACACTGAAGCTTTCTTT. Its protein product is CASSVRGRDTEAFF.

The chain uses TRBV2 and TRBJ2-7; TRBD1 aligns across 12 bases. The V gene's germline CDR1 is SNHLY and CDR2 FYNNEI. The CDR3 totals 16 residues. Trimming removed 2 bases from V and 3 bases from J; junction bases left unmatched: 5. CDR3 coding DNA: TGTGCCAGCAGTGAAATGGGACAGGGGGCAGTCTACGAGCAGTACTTC. Encoded protein: CASSEMGQGAVYEQYF.

As regards this clonotype: Germline and junction disagree at one end, which may indicate a read error. The chain recombines TRBV4-2 with TRBJ2-2; a weak D match, TRBD2 (6 bases). Germline V gene data show CDR1 as LGHNA and CDR2 as YNFKEQ. The CDR3 contains 20 residues. The chain's CDR3 is CASSQPRLGVVKIVTEELFF. As DNA, the CDR3 is TGTGCCAGCAGCCAACCCCGACTAGGAGTAGTTAAAATAGTGACCGAGGAGCTGTTTTTT.

The chain joins TRBV2 to TRBJ1-5; TRBD1 might be the D (5 bases). CDR1 and CDR2 from the germline V gene are SNHLY and FYNNEI. The V end was cut by 8 bases, the J end by 1 base, with 15 bases between. The CDR3 is 15 residues long. CDR3 bases: TGTGCCAGCGGTGCGGGGGATCAAAGCAATCAGCCCCAGCATTTT. It yields the protein CASGAGDQSNQPQHF.

This clonotype was found many times. The chain has TRBV6-5 and TRBJ1-1, with TRBD1 as a possible D gene (5 bases). V lost 0 bases to trimming and J lost 3 bases, with 8 bases between them. There are 14 residues in the CDR3. Germline assignment: CDR1 MNHEY and CDR2 SVGAGI. The CDR3 nucleotides are TGTGCCAGCAGTTACTCGGGGGGATACACTGAAGCTTTCTTT. This codes for CASSYSGGYTEAFF.

The chain links TRBV29-1 to TRBJ2-5; unclear D gene. This CDR3 is built from 12 residues. V was trimmed by 4 bases and J by 1 base, leaving 7 bases between them. The germline gives CDR1 SQVTM, CDR2 ANQGSEA. CDR3 nucleotides: TGCAGCGTTGGACTCGCCCAAGAGACCCAGTACTTC. As protein: CSVGLAQETQYF.

This clonotype was counted many times. The V call is TRBV7-2, the J call TRBJ1-1; the D gene is possibly TRBD1 (6 bases). Germline CDR1 is SGHTA and CDR2 is FQGNSA. The CDR3 runs to 15 residues. The V and J ends lost 1 base and 1 base respectively, with 10 bases between them. CDR3: CASSLGGRPNTEAFF. CDR3 in DNA: TGTGCCAGCAGCTTAGGGGGGCGTCCGAACACTGAAGCTTTCTTT.

This clonotype was counted at least ten times. The gene calls are TRBV11-3 and TRBJ1-2; D is uncertain. The germline V and J ends were trimmed by 2 bases and 8 bases, with 3 bases remaining between them. This CDR3 spans 10 amino acids. Germline V gives CDR1 SGHNT, CDR2 YENEEA. The CDR3 DNA sequence: TGTGCCAGCAGCTTATGGGGCTACACCTTC. Amino acids: CASSLWGYTF.

This clonotype came up many times. The V and J genes are TRBV25-1 and TRBJ1-6; D is unclear. V lost 3 bases and J 0 bases, leaving 3 bases between the germline ends. Germline V gene sequence: CDR1 MGHDK, CDR2 SYGVNS. The CDR3 covers 14 residues. This CDR3 is CASSDGSYNSPLHF. The CDR3 bases are TGTGCCAGCAGTGATGGCTCCTATAATTCACCCCTCCACTTT.

The chain employs TRBV7-2 and TRBJ1-2, with TRBD1 identical over 8 bases. V shed 5 bases, J shed 7 bases, and the junction held 6 bases outside the gene matches. Germline lookup yields CDR1 SGHTA and CDR2 FQGNSA. This CDR3 is 13 amino acids long. CDR3 region: CASSQDRGGGYTF. CDR3 nucleotide sequence: TGTGCCAGCAGCCAAGACAGGGGAGGTGGCTACACCTTC.

In this sample, this clonotype turned up a few times. The V gene is TRBV10-1, the J gene TRBJ1-2; TRBD1 is a possible D gene (5 bases). The germline V and J ends were trimmed by 4 bases and 5 bases, with 14 bases remaining between them. Looked up from germline, CDR1 is WNHNN and CDR2 is SYGVQD (reference sequence). The CDR3 spans 14 residues. For the CDR3, the DNA is TGCGCCAGCAGTGCCTCACAGGTGGATTATGGCTACACCTTC. It translates to CASSASQVDYGYTF.

This clonotype was counted between two and nine times. The chain carries TRBV19 and TRBJ1-5; D is unclear. The germline V and J ends were trimmed by 3 bases and 1 base, with 4 bases remaining between them. CDR1 is LNHDA, CDR2 SQIVND, per germline (reference sequence). There are 13 residues in the CDR3. The CDR3 protein is CASSMSSNQPQHF. As DNA, the CDR3 is TGTGCCAGTAGTATGTCGAGCAATCAGCCCCAGCATTTT.

The sample holds many counts of this clonotype. The CDR3 DNA follows: TGCGCCAGCAGTGAGAACCAGAACTATGGCTACACCTTC. Protein sequence: CASSENQNYGYTF. The rearrangement joins TRBV10-1 to TRBJ1-2, with unresolved D. This CDR3 is built from 13 residues. Germline CDR1 is WNHNN and CDR2 is SYGVQD (reference sequence). V was clipped by 2 bases and J by 2 bases, with 6 bases between them.

This clonotype was seen more than once but under ten times. The chain is built from TRBV6-6 and TRBJ1-2; D is unclear. The CDR3 extends over 13 amino acids. V lost 6 bases to trimming and J lost 6 bases, with 14 bases between them. The germline gives CDR1 MNHNY, CDR2 SVGAGI (reference sequence). The CDR3 is CASSYGKDHGYTF. CDR3 coding DNA: TGTGCCAGCAGCTACGGCAAGGACCATGGCTACACCTTC.

Only a few counts were recorded for this clonotype. A read error may account for a junction end that differs from germline. CDR3 nucleotide sequence: TGTGCCAGCAGCTCACGGAGGACCCAAGATACCCAGTACTTC. Protein sequence: CASSSRRTQDTQYF. The chain carries TRBV7-2 and TRBJ2-5, with D possibly TRBD2 on 5 matching bases. Germline V gene data show CDR1 as SGHTA and CDR2 as FQGNSA. The CDR3 contains 14 residues.

The V and J genes are TRBV7-2 and TRBJ2-5; 11 bases map to TRBD2. The V segment lost 5 bases and the J segment 9 bases; nucleotides outside the gene matches: 5. The CDR3 has 13 residues. Per germline, CDR1 SGHTA and CDR2 FQGNSA. CDR3 sequence (DNA): TGTGCCAGCAGCCCCATTAGCGGGAGGGCCCAGTACTTC. Translation: CASSPISGRAQYF.

This clonotype was seen ten or more times. V gene TRBV29-1 combines with J gene TRBJ2-7, with 7 bases fitting TRBD1. The germline V gene has CDR1 SQVTM and CDR2 ANQGSEA. CDR3 length: 13 residues. The ends lost 3 bases at V and 4 bases at J; junction bases unmatched: 6. CDR3 DNA: TGCAGCGTTGAGACAGGGAAAGGGTACGAGCAGTACTTC. It encodes CSVETGKGYEQYF.

In its sample, this clonotype was seen a few times. The J gene is TRBJ1-2, the V gene TRBV29-1; D not resolved. Germline CDR1 reads SQVTM; CDR2 reads ANQGSEA. With 3 bases removed from V and 0 bases from J, the gap between germline ends came to 8 bases. The CDR3 contains 13 residues. CDR3 protein: CSVDAQANYGYTF. CDR3 nucleotides: TGCAGCGTTGACGCCCAGGCTAACTATGGCTACACCTTC.

In DNA form, the CDR3 reads TGTGCCAGCACGACCCCGCGGGTAGTTGAAGCTTTCTTT. Translating gives CASTTPRVVEAFF. The chain employs TRBV28 and TRBJ1-1, with D unresolved. Trimming took 7 bases from V and 7 from J, leaving 16 bases between them. The CDR3 loop spans 13 amino acids. Germline CDR1 reads MDHEN; CDR2 reads SYDVKM.

This clonotype was detected only once. The chain employs TRBV11-2 and TRBJ2-2; TRBD1 matches 8 bases. Germline loops: CDR1 SGHAT, CDR2 FQNNGV. Losses at the gene ends were 6 bases for V and 7 bases for J; bases not matched to a gene: 4. The CDR3 runs 13 residues. This CDR3 is CASRSGGGGELFF. In DNA, the CDR3 is TGTGCCAGCAGGTCAGGGGGCGGCGGGGAGCTGTTTTTT.

This clonotype came up a few times. V and J are TRBV10-3 and TRBJ2-7; D is undetermined. This CDR3 has 12 residues. Germline values: CDR1 ENHRY, CDR2 SYGVKD. V was trimmed by 3 bases and J by 8 bases, leaving 11 bases between them. In DNA, the CDR3 is TGTGCCATCAGTGATAGGAGTAACCAGCAGTACTTC. Translation gives CAISDRSNQQYF.

The V gene is TRBV20-1, the J gene TRBJ1-2; D gene uncertain. Germline values: CDR1 DFQATT, CDR2 SNEGSKA (reference sequence). V lost 5 bases to trimming and J lost 5 bases, with 15 bases between them. The CDR3 consists of 13 residues. In DNA form, the CDR3 reads TGCAGTGCTGACCCTCATGAAAGTTATGGCTACACCTTC. Encoded protein: CSADPHESYGYTF.

The chain carries TRBV12-3 or TRBV12-4 and TRBJ1-2; D might be TRBD1 (6 bases). The CDR3 has 15 residues. Trimming removed 6 bases from V and 3 bases from J, with 17 bases in between. CDR3 amino acids: CASSRGRDTHYGYTF. The CDR3 nucleotides read TGTGCCAGCAGCCGAGGCCGGGACACTCACTATGGCTACACCTTC.

This clonotype turned up a few times. V usage is TRBV9 and J usage is TRBJ1-5, with D possibly matching TRBD1 (6 bases). The CDR3 runs 14 residues. V lost 4 bases to trimming and J lost 6 bases, with 14 bases between them. Per germline, CDR1 SGDLS and CDR2 YYNGEE. The CDR3 DNA follows: TGTGCCAGCAGCCCCGGACAGCACTTTCAGCCCCAGCATTTT. This encodes CASSPGQHFQPQHF.

There are many counts of this clonotype. V usage is TRBV7-9 and J usage is TRBJ2-5; no clear D. Germline-derived CDR1 and CDR2 are SEHNR and FQNEAQ (reference sequence). This CDR3 contains 13 residues. The ends were cut back, 8 bases at V and 5 bases at J, with 15 bases in the middle. CDR3 nucleotide sequence: TGTGCCAGCGTCGGTGGTTTACGGGAGACCCAGTACTTC. It translates to CASVGGLRETQYF.

The chain uses TRBV7-9 and TRBJ1-5, with 8 positions matching TRBD1. Germline CDR1 reads SEHNR; CDR2 reads FQNEAQ (reference sequence). J was trimmed by 11 bases and V by 5 bases; bases with no gene match: 14. The CDR3 sequence is 15 residues long. The CDR3 nucleotides are TGTGCCAGCAGCCTTCGGTCGACAGGGGAGGAGACCCAGCATTTT. Translated, it gives CASSLRSTGEETQHF.

The chain recombines TRBV10-3 with TRBJ2-7; 10 bases are shared with TRBD2. CDR3 length equals 13 residues. V lost 8 bases and J lost 3; bases outside the gene matches: 4. The V gene's germline CDR1 is ENHRY and CDR2 SYGVKD. CDR3 nucleotides: TGTGCCATCTCCCTAGCGGGAGACTACGAGCAGTACTTC. Its protein product is CAISLAGDYEQYF.

This rearrangement joins TRBV29-1 to TRBJ2-7; TRBD1 matches 8 bases. The length of the CDR3 is 12 residues. With 8 bases clipped from V and 6 bases from J, the junction kept 9 bases outside the gene matches. In germline, CDR1 is SQVTM, CDR2 ANQGSEA. CDR3 in amino acids: CSFARTGSEQYF. The DNA of the CDR3 is TGCAGCTTTGCTCGGACAGGGAGCGAGCAGTACTTC.